This TCR beta chain is drawn from a study of CD8+CD57+ T cells in acquired aplastic anemia. The study, taken as a whole, reports: The study identified about 30 CD8+ CDR3 sequences shared by patients and controls. The CD8+ Simpson's diversity of patients and controls was not significantly different.

The germline V gene encodes CDR1 SNHLY and CDR2 FYNNEI. V shed 8 bases and J 0 bases; nucleotides not matched to a gene: 6. This CDR3 region has 15 residues. Comment on this clonotype: Antigen specificity is unknown.

CD8+CD57+ cell expansion had been shown by flow cytometry in patients chosen for sequencing. Genomic DNA constituted the template upon which TCR beta VDJ and CDR3 profiling was performed. A single record per CDR3 protein comes from TCRdb applying MiXCR to the reads. This table has about 160,000 distinct CDR3 sequences, about 45% appearing once. This rearrangement joins TRBV2 to TRBJ1-1, with 10 bases lining up with TRBD1. This receptor was taken from a human donor with aplastic anemia. Sequencing input: sorted CD4+, CD8+, or CD8+CD57+ T cells (not recorded which) from PBMCs. The CDR3 loop reads CASRGTGVMNTEAFF. In nucleotides, the CDR3 is TGTGCCAGCCGCGGGACAGGGGTGATGAACACTGAAGCTTTCTTT.